These 7 T cell receptor beta chains share one sample of origin, sequenced in a study of regulatory T cells in long-lasting Graves disease. Building of the TCR beta libraries involved iRepertoire HTBI primers and Arm-PCR of CDR3 regions. Each CDR3 protein is one row after TCRdb ran MiXCR on the multiplex PCR reads. The table lists a few hundred thousand distinct CDR3 sequences, 20% of them singletons. Time point meaning: newly diagnosed GD, antithyroid drugs for less than 3 months. RNA from PBMCs was the source of the TCR library. The sample was peripheral blood mononuclear cells (PBMCs), taken at new diagnosis, from a patient treated with antithyroid drugs. The receptors shown here come from a female donor with Graves disease.

This clonotype was seen a few times. This chain uses TRBV12-3 or TRBV12-4 with TRBJ1-2, with TRBD1 identical over 7 bases. There are 11 residues in the CDR3. V gave up 8 bases and J gave up 4 bases; unmatched junction bases: 1. For the CDR3, the DNA is TGTGCCAGCGGGGACAGCTATGGCTACACCTTC. Its protein is CASGDSYGYTF.

The V call is TRBV14, the J call TRBJ2-2; TRBD1 might be the D (6 bases). The ends were cut back, 6 bases at V and 3 bases at J, with 17 bases in the middle. The germline gives CDR1 SGHDN, CDR2 FVKESK. This CDR3 contains 16 residues. CDR3 in amino acids: CASRALRDTDTGELFF. CDR3 sequence (DNA): TGTGCCAGCAGGGCTCTCCGGGACACCGACACCGGGGAGCTGTTTTTT.

There are many counts of this clonotype. The rearrangement joins TRBV18 to TRBJ2-1, with D unresolved. Trimming shortened V by 3 bases and J by 4 bases, and 10 bases separated the two germline ends. Germline-derived CDR1 and CDR2 are KGHSH and LQKENI. This CDR3 region has 14 residues. CDR3 DNA: TGTGCCAGCTCACCGGATAGACGGTACAATGAGCAGTTCTTC. It yields the protein CASSPDRRYNEQFF.

This clonotype was seen a handful of times. The CDR3 sequence is CASSLEQGGDNEQFF. The CDR3 DNA sequence: TGTGCCAGCAGCTTGGAACAGGGTGGCGACAATGAGCAGTTCTTC. The gene calls are TRBV5-4 and TRBJ2-1; D is possibly TRBD1 (6 bases). V was pared by 0 bases and J by 5 bases, with 12 bases between. This CDR3 contains 15 residues. Germline assignment: CDR1 SGHNT and CDR2 YYREEE (reference sequence).

The sample holds many counts of this clonotype. The chain employs TRBV7-3 and TRBJ2-1; tentative D call: TRBD2 (6 bases). The CDR3 is 12 residues long. The ends were cut back, 5 bases at V and 9 bases at J, with 11 bases in the middle. Germline lookup yields CDR1 SGHTA and CDR2 FQGTGA. CDR3 amino acids: CASSELGGEQFF. The DNA for the CDR3 is TGTGCCAGCAGCGAATTGGGGGGTGAGCAGTTCTTC.

The rearrangement joins TRBV7-8 to TRBJ2-1; no definite D call. The ends were cut back, 0 bases at V and 1 base at J, with 13 bases in the middle. This CDR3 has 17 amino acids. CDR1 and CDR2 (germline): SGHVS, FQNEAQ. Here the CDR3 reads CASSLAAAVGSYNEQFF. CDR3 bases: TGTGCCAGCAGCTTAGCGGCGGCCGTCGGGTCCTACAATGAGCAGTTCTTC.

This clonotype was picked up many times. The chain carries TRBV19 and TRBJ2-3; 11 nucleotides match TRBD2. CDR1 is LNHDA, CDR2 SQIVND, per germline (reference sequence). Trimming took 7 bases from V and 2 from J; bases not matched to a gene: 8. The CDR3 has 16 amino acids. CDR3 coding DNA: TGTGCCAGTACCCCACTAGCGGGGGAGTACACAGATACGCAGTATTTT. Translation: CASTPLAGEYTDTQYF.